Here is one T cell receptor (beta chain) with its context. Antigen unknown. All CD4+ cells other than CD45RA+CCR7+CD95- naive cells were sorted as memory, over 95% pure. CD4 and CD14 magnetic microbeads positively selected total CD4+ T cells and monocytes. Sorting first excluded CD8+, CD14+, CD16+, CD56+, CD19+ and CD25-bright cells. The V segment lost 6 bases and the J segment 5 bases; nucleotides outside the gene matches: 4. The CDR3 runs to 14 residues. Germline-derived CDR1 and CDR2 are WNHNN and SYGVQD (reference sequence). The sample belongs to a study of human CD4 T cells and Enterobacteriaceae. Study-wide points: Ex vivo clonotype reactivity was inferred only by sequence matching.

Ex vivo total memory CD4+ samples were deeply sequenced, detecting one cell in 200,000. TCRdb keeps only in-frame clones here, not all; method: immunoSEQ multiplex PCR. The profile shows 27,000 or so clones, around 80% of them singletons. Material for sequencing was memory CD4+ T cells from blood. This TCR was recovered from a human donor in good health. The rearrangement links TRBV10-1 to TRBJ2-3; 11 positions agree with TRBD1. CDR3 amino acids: CASSRTGGRDTQYF. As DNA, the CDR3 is TGCGCCAGCAGCCGGACAGGGGGCAGAGATACGCAGTATTTT.